This TCR beta chain came from a study of T-cell reconstitution after alpha-beta-depleted transplantation in children. Germline CDR1 and CDR2: SQVTM and ANQGSEA. The length of the CDR3 is 12 residues. The V end was cut by 1 base, the J end by 9 bases, with 12 bases between. This clonotype occurred a few times. The TCRbeta library was prepared with unique molecular identifiers. TCRdb ran MiXCR on the PCR reads and lists one entry per CDR3 protein. The sample has approximately 520,000 distinct CDR3 sequences, 30% to 35% seen once. The V call is TRBV29-1, the J call TRBJ1-1; D may be TRBD1 (5 bases). The receptor's source is a human donor who donated a stem cell graft to a child with aplastic anemia. This sample comprised PBMCs from the stem cell graft donor, obtained from the stem cell graft. CDR3 bases: TGCAGCGTTGAAGTGGGGCCCACCAAAGCTTTCTTT. Residues: CSVEVGPTKAFF. Filled out from reference TRBV29-1 and TRBJ1-1, the complete variable domain reads SAVISQKPSRDICQRGTSLTIQCQVDSQVTMMFWYRQQPGQSLTLIATANQGSEATYESGFVIDKFPISRPNLTFSTLTVSNMSPEDSSIYLCSVEVGPTKAFFGQGTRLTVV.